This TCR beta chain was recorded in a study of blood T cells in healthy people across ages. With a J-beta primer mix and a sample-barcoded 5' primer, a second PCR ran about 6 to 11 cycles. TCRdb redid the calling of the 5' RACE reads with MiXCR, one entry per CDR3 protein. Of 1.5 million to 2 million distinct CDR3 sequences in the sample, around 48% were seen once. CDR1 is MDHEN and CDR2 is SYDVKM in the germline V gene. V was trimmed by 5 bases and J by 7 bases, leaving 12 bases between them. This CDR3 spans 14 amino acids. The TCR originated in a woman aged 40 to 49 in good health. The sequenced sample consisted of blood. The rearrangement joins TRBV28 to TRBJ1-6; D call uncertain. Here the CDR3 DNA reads TGTGCCAGCAGTGTAATCCGGCAGAATTCACCCCTCCACTTT. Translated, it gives CASSVIRQNSPLHF.